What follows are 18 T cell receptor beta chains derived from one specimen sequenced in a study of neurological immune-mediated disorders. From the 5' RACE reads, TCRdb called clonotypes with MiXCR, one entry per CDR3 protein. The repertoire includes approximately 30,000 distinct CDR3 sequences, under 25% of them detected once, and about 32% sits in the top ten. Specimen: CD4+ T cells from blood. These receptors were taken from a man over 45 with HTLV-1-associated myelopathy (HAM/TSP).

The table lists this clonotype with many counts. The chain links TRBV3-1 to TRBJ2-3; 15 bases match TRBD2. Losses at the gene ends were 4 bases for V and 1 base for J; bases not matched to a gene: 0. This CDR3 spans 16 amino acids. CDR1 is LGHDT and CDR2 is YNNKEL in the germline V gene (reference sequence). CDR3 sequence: CASSRTSGGGTDTQYF. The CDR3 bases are TGTGCCAGCAGCCGGACTAGCGGGGGGGGCACAGATACGCAGTATTTT.

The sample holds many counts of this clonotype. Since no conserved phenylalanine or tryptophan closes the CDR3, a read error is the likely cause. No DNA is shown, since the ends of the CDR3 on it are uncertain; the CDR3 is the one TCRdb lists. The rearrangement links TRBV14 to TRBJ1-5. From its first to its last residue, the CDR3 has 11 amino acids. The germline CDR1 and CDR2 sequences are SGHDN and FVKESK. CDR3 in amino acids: CASSQDEGPQG.

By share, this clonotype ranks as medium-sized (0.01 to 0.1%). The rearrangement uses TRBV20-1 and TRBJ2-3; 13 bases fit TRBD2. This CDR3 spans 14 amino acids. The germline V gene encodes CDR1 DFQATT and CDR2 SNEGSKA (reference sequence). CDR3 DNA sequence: TGCGGGTTTAAGACTAGCGGGAGGCCAGATACGCAGTATTTT. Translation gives CGFKTSGRPDTQYF.

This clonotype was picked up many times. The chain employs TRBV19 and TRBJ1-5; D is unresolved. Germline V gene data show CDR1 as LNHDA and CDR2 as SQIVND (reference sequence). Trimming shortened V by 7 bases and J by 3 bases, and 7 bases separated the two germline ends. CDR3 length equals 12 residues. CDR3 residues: CASTRDNQPQHF. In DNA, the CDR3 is TGTGCCAGTACCCGGGACAATCAGCCCCAGCATTTT.

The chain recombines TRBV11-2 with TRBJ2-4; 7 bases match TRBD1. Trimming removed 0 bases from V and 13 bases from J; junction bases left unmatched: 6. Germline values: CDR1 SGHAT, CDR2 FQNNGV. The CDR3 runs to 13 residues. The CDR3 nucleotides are TGTGCCAGCAGCTTAGAGTGGGACAGCCCGCAGTACTTC. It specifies CASSLEWDSPQYF. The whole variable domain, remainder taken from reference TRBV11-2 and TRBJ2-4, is EAGVAQSPRYKIIEKRQSVAFWCNPISGHATLYWYQQILGQGPKLLIQFQNNGVVDDSQLPKDRFSAERLKGVDSTLKIQPAKLEDSAVYLCASSLEWDSPQYFGAGTRLSVL.

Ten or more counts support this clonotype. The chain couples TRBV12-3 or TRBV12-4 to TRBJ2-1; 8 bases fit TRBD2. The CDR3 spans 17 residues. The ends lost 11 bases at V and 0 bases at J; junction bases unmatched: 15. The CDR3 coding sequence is TGTGCCTTTCGAGACGGCGGGAGGCTAAGCTCCTACAATGAGCAGTTCTTC. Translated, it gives CAFRDGGRLSSYNEQFF.

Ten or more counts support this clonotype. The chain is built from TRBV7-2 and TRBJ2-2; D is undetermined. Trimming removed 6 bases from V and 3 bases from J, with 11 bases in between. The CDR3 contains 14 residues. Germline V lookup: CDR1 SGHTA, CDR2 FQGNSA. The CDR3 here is CASRVLVYTGELFF. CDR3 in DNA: TGTGCCAGCAGGGTCCTAGTCTACACCGGGGAGCTGTTTTTT.

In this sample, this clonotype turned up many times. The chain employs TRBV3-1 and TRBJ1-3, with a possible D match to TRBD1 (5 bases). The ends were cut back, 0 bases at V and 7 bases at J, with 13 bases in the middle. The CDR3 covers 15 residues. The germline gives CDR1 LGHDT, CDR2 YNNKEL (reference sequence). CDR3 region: CASSQDEGFRNTIYF. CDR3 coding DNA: TGTGCCAGCAGCCAAGATGAGGGGTTTCGGAACACCATATATTTT.

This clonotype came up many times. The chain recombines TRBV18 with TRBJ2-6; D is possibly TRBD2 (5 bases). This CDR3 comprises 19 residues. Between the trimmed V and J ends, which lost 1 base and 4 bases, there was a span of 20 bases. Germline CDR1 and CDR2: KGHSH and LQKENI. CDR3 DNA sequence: TGTGCCAGCTCACCACGTTCGGCGACACTAGGTATAGGGGCCAACGTCCTGACTTTC. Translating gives CASSPRSATLGIGANVLTF.

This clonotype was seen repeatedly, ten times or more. The CDR3 DNA reads as TGCGCCAGCAGCCCTTGGGGTGAGAACACTGAAGCTTTCTTT. Translating gives CASSPWGENTEAFF. The gene calls are TRBV5-1 and TRBJ1-1; D remains ambiguous. The V gene lost 4 bases and the J gene lost 1 base, with 11 bases spanning the gap. Germline-derived CDR1 and CDR2 are SGHRS and YFSETQ. The CDR3 covers 14 residues.

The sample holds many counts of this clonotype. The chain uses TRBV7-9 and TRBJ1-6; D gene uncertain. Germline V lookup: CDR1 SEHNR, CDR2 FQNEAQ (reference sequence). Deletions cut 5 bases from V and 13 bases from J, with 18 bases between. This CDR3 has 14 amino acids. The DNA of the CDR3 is TGTGCCAGCAGCCCGGACCCCTCCATTCACCCCCTCCACTTT. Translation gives CASSPDPSIHPLHF. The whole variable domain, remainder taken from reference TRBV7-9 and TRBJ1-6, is DTGVSQNPRHKITKRGQNVTFRCDPISEHNRLYWYRQTLGQGPEFLTYFQNEAQLEKSRLLSDRFSAERPKGSFSTLEIQRTEQGDSAMYLCASSPDPSIHPLHFGNGTRLTVT.

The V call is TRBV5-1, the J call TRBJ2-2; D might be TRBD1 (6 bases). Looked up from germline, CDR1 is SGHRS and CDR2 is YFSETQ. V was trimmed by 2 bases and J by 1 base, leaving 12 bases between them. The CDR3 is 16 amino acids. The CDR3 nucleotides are TGCGCCAGCAGCTTATCCCCGACAGGGAACACCGGGGAGCTGTTTTTT. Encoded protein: CASSLSPTGNTGELFF.

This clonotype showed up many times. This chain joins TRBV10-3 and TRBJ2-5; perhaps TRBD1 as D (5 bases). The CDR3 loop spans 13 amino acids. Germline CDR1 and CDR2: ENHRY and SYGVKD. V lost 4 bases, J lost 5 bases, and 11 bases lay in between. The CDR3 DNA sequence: TGTGCCATCAGTGTAGGACATGGGGAGACCCAGTACTTC. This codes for CAISVGHGETQYF.

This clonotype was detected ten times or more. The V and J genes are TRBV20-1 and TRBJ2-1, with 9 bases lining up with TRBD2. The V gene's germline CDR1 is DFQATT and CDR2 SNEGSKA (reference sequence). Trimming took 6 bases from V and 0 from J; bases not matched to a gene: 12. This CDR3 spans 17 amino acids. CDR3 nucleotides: TGCAGTGCAAAGACCGGCGGGAGGGGCGGCTCCTACAATGAGCAGTTCTTC. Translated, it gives CSAKTGGRGGSYNEQFF.

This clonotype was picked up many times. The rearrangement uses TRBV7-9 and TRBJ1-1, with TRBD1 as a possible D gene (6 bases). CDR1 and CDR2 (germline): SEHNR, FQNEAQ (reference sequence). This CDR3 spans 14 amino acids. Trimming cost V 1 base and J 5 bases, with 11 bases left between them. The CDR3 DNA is TGTGCCAGCAGCTTAGACAGGGAAGGGACTGAAGCTTTCTTT. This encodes CASSLDREGTEAFF.

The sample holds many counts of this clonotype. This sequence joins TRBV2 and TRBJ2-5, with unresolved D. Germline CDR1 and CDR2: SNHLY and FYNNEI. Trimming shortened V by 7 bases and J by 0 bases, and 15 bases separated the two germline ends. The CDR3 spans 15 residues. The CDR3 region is CASNRGHSYQETQYF. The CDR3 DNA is TGTGCCAGCAATCGCGGTCACTCCTACCAAGAGACCCAGTACTTC.

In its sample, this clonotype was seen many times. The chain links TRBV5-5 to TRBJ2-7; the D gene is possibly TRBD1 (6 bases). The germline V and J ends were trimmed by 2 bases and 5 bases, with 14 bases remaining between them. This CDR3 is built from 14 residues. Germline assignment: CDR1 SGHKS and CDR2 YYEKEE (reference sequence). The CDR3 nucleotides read TGTGCCAGCAGCTTCCGGGACACCCCTAACGAGCAGTACTTC. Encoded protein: CASSFRDTPNEQYF.

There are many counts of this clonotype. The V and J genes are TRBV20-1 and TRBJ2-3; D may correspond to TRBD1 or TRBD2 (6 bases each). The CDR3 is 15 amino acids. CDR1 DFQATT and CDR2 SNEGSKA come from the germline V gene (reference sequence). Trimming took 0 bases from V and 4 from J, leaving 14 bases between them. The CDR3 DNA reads TGCAGTGCTAGAGATCCTCAGGGGAGGCCAGATACGCAGTATTTT. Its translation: CSARDPQGRPDTQYF.